This paragraph covers one TCR beta chain sequence. The data were obtained in a study of T cells in Graves' hyperthyroidism and ophthalmopathy. The source material, RNA transcripts, was used to amplify TCR beta CDR3 regions. In the first-round RT-PCR of the TCR CDR3, the HTBI primer set was used. From the multiplex PCR reads, TCRdb called clonotypes with MiXCR, one entry per CDR3 protein. Found here are 300,000 to 400,000 distinct CDR3 sequences, 21% of them singletons; the top ten hold roughly 52%. The CDR3 is 17 amino acids. V was trimmed by 0 bases and J by 1 base, leaving 13 bases between them. Germline loops: CDR1 SGHAT, CDR2 FQNNGV.

This receptor was obtained from a woman aged 50 to 65 with Graves' hyperthyroidism. The chain combines TRBV11-2 with TRBJ1-3, with no clear D. Sequencing was performed on blood. For the CDR3, the DNA is TGTGCCAGCAGCTTAGAAATCGGTGCGAGATCTGGAAACACCATATATTTT. It codes for CASSLEIGARSGNTIYF.